Shown below are 15 T cell receptor beta chains from a single sample sequenced in a study of regulatory T cells in long-lasting Graves disease. Time point given: newly diagnosed GD, antithyroid drugs for less than 3 months. RNA extracted from PBMCs served as the sequencing template. According to the study, TCR beta libraries were built with iRepertoire HTBI primers and CDR3-region Arm-PCR. MiXCR was run by TCRdb on the multiplex PCR reads, yielding one entry per CDR3 protein. The sample consists of roughly 350,000 distinct CDR3 sequences, roughly 16% of them appearing once. These same data were also listed under a study on T cells in Graves' hyperthyroidism and ophthalmopathy.

The input for sequencing was peripheral blood mononuclear cells (PBMCs), taken at new diagnosis, from a patient treated with antithyroid drugs. Receptors were obtained from a woman aged 18-29 years with Graves disease.

This clonotype was seen repeatedly, ten times or more. The rearrangement joins TRBV2 to TRBJ1-1; possibly TRBD1 for D (5 bases). In germline, CDR1 is SNHLY, CDR2 FYNNEI. Between the trimmed V and J ends, which lost 7 bases and 1 base, there was a span of 13 bases. The CDR3 contains 14 residues. In DNA, the CDR3 is TGTGCCAGCACAGTCGACGGGGGGAACACTGAAGCTTTCTTT. Amino acid sequence: CASTVDGGNTEAFF.

This clonotype has just a few counts. This chain connects TRBV2 to TRBJ1-2; no definite D call. Germline V CDR1 and CDR2: SNHLY, FYNNEI. The CDR3 has 12 amino acids. The CDR3 loop is CASHPPPYGYTF. The CDR3 region has the DNA TGTGCTTCACACCCCCCCCCCTATGGCTACACCTTC.

The sample holds many counts of this clonotype. J is TRBJ2-7 and V is TRBV28; D unresolved. Germline V CDR1 and CDR2: MDHEN, SYDVKM. The CDR3 sequence is 13 residues long. The V end was cut by 8 bases, the J end by 6 bases, with 17 bases between. This chain's CDR3 is CASGTIGIIEQYF. CDR3 DNA: TGTGCCAGCGGAACTATCGGCATCATCGAGCAGTACTTC.

This clonotype was seen at least ten times. The chain employs TRBV28 and TRBJ2-1, with a tentative D call TRBD2 (5 bases). This CDR3 region has 14 residues. V lost 4 bases and J lost 2, with 9 bases in between. Germline V CDR1 and CDR2: MDHEN, SYDVKM. The CDR3, as DNA: TGTGCCAGCAGTTGGCAGCGGACCTACAATGAGCAGTTCTTC. Translation gives CASSWQRTYNEQFF. The variable domain in full, with the rest retrieved from reference TRBV28 and TRBJ2-1, is DVKVTQSSRYLVKRTGEKVFLECVQDMDHENMFWYRQDPGLGLRLIYFSYDVKMKEKGDIPEGYSVSREKKERFSLILESASTNQTSMYLCASSWQRTYNEQFFGPGTRLTVL.

J is TRBJ1-3 and V is TRBV12-3 or TRBV12-4; D perhaps matches TRBD1 (5 bases). V was pared by 5 bases and J by 0 bases, with 14 bases between. The CDR3 totals 16 residues. Written as DNA, the CDR3 is TGTGCCAGCAGTCCCGGGGGAGGTAACTCTGGAAACACCATATATTTT. Its protein is CASSPGGGNSGNTIYF.

This clonotype has a count of ten or more. The chain combines TRBV20-1 with TRBJ2-1; perhaps TRBD2 as D (6 bases). Trimming shortened V by 3 bases and J by 7 bases, and 13 bases separated the two germline ends. Germline values: CDR1 DFQATT, CDR2 SNEGSKA (reference sequence). There are 13 residues in the CDR3. The CDR3 loop is CSARLGTVNEQFF. CDR3 DNA sequence: TGCAGTGCTAGGTTAGGGACTGTTAATGAGCAGTTCTTC.

This chain connects TRBV9 to TRBJ2-1; 11 bases fit TRBD2. Trimming cost V 3 bases and J 10 bases; bases outside gene matches: 9. The CDR3 length is 15 residues. Germline assignment: CDR1 SGDLS and CDR2 YYNGEE. The CDR3 region is CASSETSGTLKEQFF. The CDR3 DNA sequence: TGTGCCAGCAGCGAGACTAGCGGGACCCTCAAGGAGCAGTTCTTC.

This clonotype showed up many times. V gene TRBV24-1 combines with J gene TRBJ1-5; D remains unclear. CDR1 KGHDR and CDR2 SFDVKD come from the germline V gene. The CDR3 runs 15 residues. V lost 5 bases and J 2 bases, leaving 12 bases between the germline ends. The CDR3 sequence: CATSGSRSGNQPQHF. The CDR3 nucleotides read TGTGCCACCAGTGGGTCCCGTTCGGGCAATCAGCCCCAGCATTTT.

In this sample, this clonotype turned up a few times. The rearrangement uses TRBV5-4 and TRBJ2-2; unclear D gene. Germline lookup yields CDR1 SGHNT and CDR2 YYREEE (reference sequence). V was trimmed by 5 bases and J by 7 bases, leaving 9 bases between them. The CDR3 loop spans 12 amino acids. CDR3 amino acids: CASRQDVGELFF. The CDR3, as DNA: TGTGCCAGCAGGCAGGACGTCGGGGAGCTGTTTTTT.

In its sample, this clonotype was seen a few times. The chain couples TRBV5-6 to TRBJ1-1; no clear D. The CDR3 is 12 residues long. Germline assignment: CDR1 SGHDT and CDR2 YYEEEE. Trimming left V 3 bases short and J 5 bases short, with 8 bases between. CDR3 nucleotides: TGTGCCAGCAGCTGGGTTAGTACTGAAGCTTTCTTT. It yields the protein CASSWVSTEAFF.

This clonotype was counted many times. The chain has TRBV28 and TRBJ2-3; TRBD1 aligns across 8 bases. This CDR3 is 15 amino acids long. Germline V lookup: CDR1 MDHEN, CDR2 SYDVKM. The trim removed 7 bases at V and 2 bases at J, leaving 8 bases unmatched. CDR3 loop: CASTPGTGDTDTQYF. The DNA for the CDR3 is TGTGCCAGCACCCCCGGGACAGGAGACACAGATACGCAGTATTTT.

This clonotype was seen at least ten times. The chain links TRBV6-5 to TRBJ1-5; D gene unclear. The length of the CDR3 is 13 residues. V lost 0 bases and J 5 bases, leaving 5 bases between the germline ends. CDR1 is MNHEY, CDR2 SVGAGI, per germline. The CDR3 sequence is CASSYSRDQPQHF. CDR3 sequence (DNA): TGTGCCAGCAGTTACTCCCGGGATCAGCCCCAGCATTTT.

This clonotype occurred many times. This sequence joins TRBV7-3 and TRBJ2-1, with D uncertain. V lost 1 base to trimming and J lost 8 bases, with 15 bases between them. The germline CDR1 and CDR2 sequences are SGHTA and FQGTGA. This CDR3 is built from 15 residues. The CDR3 is CASSLSSGTFHEQFF. In DNA, the CDR3 is TGTGCCAGCAGCTTAAGCTCTGGCACCTTCCATGAGCAGTTCTTC.

This chain joins TRBV20-1 and TRBJ2-3; 12 bases are shared with TRBD2. Losses at the gene ends were 4 bases for V and 4 bases for J; bases not matched to a gene: 9. The CDR3 totals 16 residues. CDR1 is DFQATT, CDR2 SNEGSKA, per germline (reference sequence). CDR3 sequence (DNA): TGCAGTGCTACACCGTGGACTAGCGGGAACGCAGATACGCAGTATTTT. Protein sequence: CSATPWTSGNADTQYF.

Many counts were recorded for this clonotype. V usage is TRBV20-1 and J usage is TRBJ2-1; D not resolved. The CDR3 is made up of 11 amino acids. V was cut by 4 bases and J by 9 bases, with 10 bases left in between. CDR1 and CDR2 (germline): DFQATT, SNEGSKA (reference sequence). CDR3 DNA sequence: TGCAGTGCTATTGTCTTAGGTGAGCAGTTCTTC. It yields the protein CSAIVLGEQFF.